This T cell receptor (beta chain) derives from a study of blood T cell repertoires in COVID-19. Profiled with immunoSEQ multiplex PCR; TCRdb holds only in-frame clones, not every one. The data contain some 160,000 clones, approximately 91% of them singletons. Sample: peripheral blood. This clonotype originated in a man aged 18 to 35 with acute or convalescent COVID-19.

CDR3 residues: CASSSIPLEGWRVDEQFF. CDR3 nucleotide sequence: TGTGCCAGCAGTTCTATCCCCCTCGAAGGGTGGAGGGTGGATGAGCAGTTCTTC. The V and J genes are TRBV27 and TRBJ2-1; perhaps TRBD2 as D (6 bases). Germline CDR1 reads MNHEY; CDR2 reads SMNVEV (reference sequence). The CDR3 spans 18 residues. Trimming removed 4 bases at V and 8 bases at J, with 27 bases between.